These 17 T cell receptor beta chains share one sample of origin, sequenced in a study of yellow fever vaccine responses in identical twins. TCRdb passed the RT-PCR reads through MiXCR, listing each CDR3 protein once. The sample yields some 2,000 distinct CDR3 sequences, about 88% seen once. The sample was T cells from blood (PBMCs), unsorted or a sorted subset (not recorded which), taken before or after yellow fever vaccination (not recorded which). The receptors here all came from a woman under 30 who received the yellow fever vaccine.

CDR3 sequence (DNA): TGTGCCAGCAGCCTACAGGGGTCGAGTTACGAGCAGTACTTC. Translating it yields CASSLQGSSYEQYF. The V call is TRBV4-2, the J call TRBJ2-7; 7 bases map to TRBD1. With 4 bases clipped from V and 4 bases from J, the junction kept 7 bases outside the gene matches. Germline values: CDR1 LGHNA, CDR2 YNFKEQ. This CDR3 contains 14 residues.

This clonotype has just one count. The rearrangement links TRBV29-1 to TRBJ1-2, with unresolved D. Trimming shortened V by 6 bases and J by 4 bases, and 12 bases separated the two germline ends. This CDR3 is built from 12 residues. The germline V gene encodes CDR1 SQVTM and CDR2 ANQGSEA. The CDR3, as DNA: TGCAGCGTCCCCGGTGCAGTCTATGGCTACACCTTC. Translating gives CSVPGAVYGYTF.

V is TRBV13 and J is TRBJ2-7, with D maybe TRBD1 (5 bases). Germline lookup yields CDR1 PRHDT and CDR2 FYEKMQ (reference sequence). CDR3 length equals 14 residues. V lost 5 bases and J lost 6, with 17 bases in between. The CDR3 nucleotides are TGTGCCAGCAGCGTTCTAGGGGAAGGTTCCGAGCAGTACTTC. Amino acid sequence: CASSVLGEGSEQYF.

In this sample, this clonotype turned up a few times. The rearrangement uses TRBV7-2 and TRBJ2-7, with D maybe TRBD2 (6 bases). The CDR3 has 16 residues. Germline V lookup: CDR1 SGHTA, CDR2 FQGNSA. V shed 5 bases and J shed 0 bases, with 17 bases lying between them. CDR3 protein: CASSPGFWTTSYEQYF. In DNA, the CDR3 is TGTGCCAGCAGCCCAGGCTTTTGGACTACCTCCTACGAGCAGTACTTC.

The V and J genes are TRBV15 and TRBJ2-5; D is unresolved. This CDR3 comprises 16 residues. V was pared by 0 bases and J by 0 bases, with 11 bases between. The germline CDR1 and CDR2 sequences are LNHNV and YYDKDF (reference sequence). The CDR3 DNA reads TGTGCCACCAGCAGAGATTCGGCCAGCCACCAAGAGACCCAGTACTTC. Amino acids: CATSRDSASHQETQYF.

This clonotype was found a few times. This chain uses TRBV7-2 with TRBJ2-1, with TRBD2 as a possible D gene (5 bases). The CDR3 contains 14 residues. V lost 4 bases to trimming and J lost 4 bases, with 11 bases between them. Germline V lookup: CDR1 SGHTA, CDR2 FQGNSA. DNA of the CDR3: TGTGCCAGCAGCTCCCGGACTGGATACAATGAGCAGTTCTTC. This gives the protein CASSSRTGYNEQFF.

The chain combines TRBV10-3 with TRBJ2-5; TRBD2 is a possible D gene (6 bases). Germline CDR1 is ENHRY and CDR2 is SYGVKD. Trimming pared 2 bases from V and 7 bases from J, leaving 14 bases between. The CDR3 is 14 amino acids. CDR3 loop: CAISETGLAGTQYF. CDR3 in DNA: TGTGCCATCAGTGAGACGGGACTGGCGGGGACCCAGTACTTC.

The chain joins TRBV4-1 to TRBJ1-2; TRBD1 is a possible D gene (5 bases). Germline V gene sequence: CDR1 MGHRA, CDR2 YSYEKL. V lost 1 base to trimming and J lost 8 bases, with 17 bases between them. This CDR3 is built from 15 residues. DNA of the CDR3: TGCGCCAGCAGCCAAGTTTGGACGGGGGTGGGAGGCTACACCTTC. Encoded protein: CASSQVWTGVGGYTF.

V usage is TRBV5-6 and J usage is TRBJ2-3, with D unclear. The CDR3 contains 15 residues. The germline V and J ends were trimmed by 5 bases and 2 bases, with 15 bases remaining between them. Germline V gene sequence: CDR1 SGHDT, CDR2 YYEEEE. In DNA, the CDR3 is TGTGCCAGCAGTCTCCGCGACCAAAACACAGATACGCAGTATTTT. Translation: CASSLRDQNTDTQYF.

This chain connects TRBV11-2 to TRBJ1-3; D call uncertain. This CDR3 comprises 14 residues. Germline CDR1 and CDR2: SGHAT and FQNNGV. Trimming shortened V by 5 bases and J by 0 bases, and 8 bases separated the two germline ends. The chain's CDR3 is CASSPHNSGNTIYF. The CDR3 DNA sequence: TGTGCCAGCAGCCCTCACAACTCTGGAAACACCATATATTTT.

This chain uses TRBV15 with TRBJ1-1; 7 nucleotides agree with TRBD1. J was trimmed by 0 bases and V by 0 bases; bases with no gene match: 7. Germline V gene lookup returns CDR1 LNHNV and CDR2 YYDKDF (reference sequence). The CDR3 is 17 residues long. CDR3 loop: CATSRDRGGYMNTEAFF. CDR3 DNA: TGTGCCACCAGCAGAGACAGGGGGGGATATATGAACACTGAAGCTTTCTTT.

V and J are TRBV5-1 and TRBJ2-1; 9 bases fit TRBD1. This CDR3 has 13 residues. Germline V gene sequence: CDR1 SGHRS, CDR2 YFSETQ. Trimming took 3 bases from V and 9 from J; bases not matched to a gene: 4. The CDR3 DNA is TGCGCCAGCAGCTCGGGACAGGGAGTTGAGCAGTTCTTC. Translation gives CASSSGQGVEQFF.

This chain uses TRBV15 with TRBJ1-2; TRBD1 aligns across 8 bases. With V trimmed by 1 base and J by 4 bases, 5 bases remained unmatched. This CDR3 has 15 residues. CDR1 LNHNV and CDR2 YYDKDF come from the germline V gene (reference sequence). In DNA form, the CDR3 reads TGTGCCACCAGCAGAGGAAGGACAGGGCTCTATGGCTACACCTTC. Protein: CATSRGRTGLYGYTF.

CDR3 protein: CASRTGAAGGNQPQHF. CDR3 nucleotides: TGTGCCAGCAGAACCGGGGCAGCGGGGGGCAATCAGCCCCAGCATTTT. This sequence joins TRBV2 and TRBJ1-5, with D perhaps matching TRBD1 (5 bases). The ends were cut back, 6 bases at V and 2 bases at J, with 17 bases in the middle. Germline V gives CDR1 SNHLY, CDR2 FYNNEI. The CDR3 runs to 16 residues. The complete variable domain, with remaining parts taken from reference TRBV2 and TRBJ1-5, reads EPEVTQTPSHQVTQMGQEVILRCVPISNHLYFYWYRQILGQKVEFLVSFYNNEISEKSEIFDDQFSVERPDGSNFTLKIRSTKLEDSAMYFCASRTGAAGGNQPQHFGDGTRLSIL.

The rearrangement joins TRBV5-1 to TRBJ1-3; 8 bases align to TRBD1. Per germline, CDR1 SGHRS and CDR2 YFSETQ. The CDR3 is 17 residues long. J was trimmed by 2 bases and V by 0 bases; bases with no gene match: 7. CDR3 in DNA: TGCGCCAGCAGCTTGGGACAGGGGAACTCCCCTGGAAACACCATATATTTT. The encoded protein is CASSLGQGNSPGNTIYF.

This clonotype appeared a few times. The chain couples TRBV24-1 to TRBJ2-5; no definite D call. This CDR3 has 15 residues. The V and J ends lost 6 bases and 2 bases respectively, with 15 bases between them. Germline assignment: CDR1 KGHDR and CDR2 SFDVKD. The CDR3 reads CATSSVLTQQETQYF. The DNA for the CDR3 is TGTGCCACCAGTTCCGTACTAACCCAACAAGAGACCCAGTACTTC.

The CDR3 region has the DNA TGTGCCAGCAGTTACTCCATCCAGGGCCGTACAGAAGCTTTCTTT. This codes for CASSYSIQGRTEAFF. The chain recombines TRBV6-5 with TRBJ1-1, with D maybe TRBD1 (5 bases). Trimming cost V 0 bases and J 8 bases, with 16 bases left between them. Germline CDR1 is MNHEY and CDR2 is SVGAGI. This CDR3 spans 15 amino acids.